A selection of T cell receptor beta chains follows, all from one sample in a study of blood T cell repertoires in COVID-19. The table came from immunoSEQ multiplex PCR; TCRdb's copy has only in-frame clones and leaves some out. Of roughly 100,000 clones listed, just under 85% are singletons. The source material was peripheral blood. The receptors shown here come from a man aged 35 to 55 with active or convalescent COVID-19. CDR3s include the opening cysteine and the closing phenylalanine or tryptophan. The D gene is left open where the match is weak. Clone sizes are given selectively: once, few, many, or a class where the clone is expanded.

clone size: .
V gene: TRBV7-2
J gene: TRBJ2-1
D gene: .
CDR3 DNA: TGTGCCAGCAGCTCAAATCGACTAGTCGCGCAGTTCTTC
CDR3 protein: CASSSNRLVAQFF

clone size: .
V gene: TRBV5-4
J gene: TRBJ2-7
D gene: .
CDR3 DNA: TGTGCCAGCAGCCCAGCAGAGAGGAGGGCCTACGAGCAGTACTTC
CDR3 protein: CASSPAERRAYEQYF

clone size: .
V gene: TRBV6-4
J gene: TRBJ2-7
D gene: .
CDR3 DNA: TGTGCCAGCAGTGAGGCAGGGCTTGGGGAGCAGTACTTC
CDR3 protein: CASSEAGLGEQYF

clone size: .
V gene: TRBV18
J gene: TRBJ2-5
D gene: TRBD2
CDR3 DNA: TGTGCCAGCTCACCACCAAGCGGGGGGGCCATGCAGACCCAGTACTTC
CDR3 protein: CASSPPSGGAMQTQYF

clone size: few
V gene: TRBV6-5
J gene: TRBJ1-5
D gene: .
CDR3 DNA: TGTGCCAGCAGTTACAAGACAGACAATCAGCCCCAGCATTTT
CDR3 protein: CASSYKTDNQPQHF

clone size: few
V gene: TRBV5-1
J gene: TRBJ1-4
D gene: .
CDR3 DNA: TGCGCCAGCAGCTTGCGGGGGGGTGGTGAAAAACTGTTTTTT
CDR3 protein: CASSLRGGGEKLFF

clone size: once
V gene: TRBV5-8
J gene: TRBJ2-3
D gene: .
CDR3 DNA: TGTGCCAGCAGCCGATATAGGGCGGGAGATACGCAGTATTTT
CDR3 protein: CASSRYRAGDTQYF

clone size: few
V gene: TRBV6-5
J gene: TRBJ2-7
D gene: .
CDR3 DNA: TGTGCCAGCTCCCCCGTCCAGACAGCCTACGAGCAGTACTTC
CDR3 protein: CASSPVQTAYEQYF

clone size: few
V gene: TRBV10-3
J gene: TRBJ1-2
D gene: .
CDR3 DNA: TGTGCCATCTCAAACGCGGCTAACTATGGCTACACCTTC
CDR3 protein: CAISNAANYGYTF

clone size: .
V gene: TRBV7-2
J gene: TRBJ1-1
D gene: TRBD1
CDR3 DNA: TGTGCCAGCAGCTTAATCAGGGGGCAGATGAACACTGAAGCTTTCTTT
CDR3 protein: CASSLIRGQMNTEAFF

clone size: .
V gene: TRBV7-9
J gene: TRBJ1-6
D gene: .
CDR3 DNA: TGTGCCAGCAGCTTAGGGATAGGGGATTCACCCCTCCACTTT
CDR3 protein: CASSLGIGDSPLHF

clone size: .
V gene: TRBV6-6
J gene: TRBJ2-1
D gene: TRBD2
CDR3 DNA: TGTGCCAGCAGTTATCCCGGGGGGAATGAGCAGTTCTTC
CDR3 protein: CASSYPGGNEQFF

clone size: .
V gene: TRBV12-3/TRBV12-4
J gene: TRBJ1-1
D gene: .
CDR3 DNA: TGTGCCAGCAGTTTGGCCAGGTCTGAAGCTTTCTTT
CDR3 protein: CASSLARSEAFF

clone size: .
V gene: TRBV18
J gene: TRBJ1-4
D gene: TRBD1
CDR3 DNA: TGTGCCAGCACCGGGACAGGGTTCGAAAAACTGTTTTTT
CDR3 protein: CASTGTGFEKLFF

clone size: .
V gene: TRBV5-4
J gene: TRBJ2-5
D gene: .
CDR3 DNA: TGTGCCAGCAGCCAGACTCCAGCGAGGGTAGCGGAGACCCAGTACTTC
CDR3 protein: CASSQTPARVAETQYF

clone size: .
V gene: TRBV3-1/TRBV3-2
J gene: TRBJ2-7
D gene: TRBD2
CDR3 DNA: TGTGCCAGCAGCCCGCGACTAGCGGGGGGTCTGTCCCGAGAGCAGTACTTC
CDR3 protein: CASSPRLAGGLSREQYF

clone size: .
V gene: TRBV7-3
J gene: TRBJ2-7
D gene: .
CDR3 DNA: TGTGCCAGCAGCTCAATGCCCGGGGGACCCTACGAGCAGTACTTC
CDR3 protein: CASSSMPGGPYEQYF

clone size: .
V gene: TRBV4-3
J gene: TRBJ2-7
D gene: .
CDR3 DNA: TGCGCCAGCAGCCAATTCTACGACAGTGGAATCTATAGATCCTACGAGCAGTACTTC
CDR3 protein: CASSQFYDSGIYRSYEQYF

clone size: .
V gene: TRBV10-3
J gene: TRBJ1-5
D gene: .
CDR3 DNA: TGTGCCATCAGTGAGTCGGCGGGGTTCAATCAGCCCCAGCATTTT
CDR3 protein: CAISESAGFNQPQHF

clone size: .
V gene: TRBV21-1
J gene: TRBJ1-5
D gene: .
CDR3 DNA: TGTGCCAGCAGCAAGAAACAGGGGAGGTATAGCAATCAGCCCCAGCATTTT
CDR3 protein: CASSKKQGRYSNQPQHF

clone size: once
V gene: TRBV9
J gene: TRBJ1-3
D gene: TRBD1
CDR3 DNA: TGTGCCAGCACCACGGGACAGGGAGGATCTGGAAACACCATATATTTT
CDR3 protein: CASTTGQGGSGNTIYF

clone size: .
V gene: TRBV11-2
J gene: TRBJ1-2
D gene: TRBD1
CDR3 DNA: TGTGCCAGCATCTCGTCAGGGGGCGGCTATGGCTACACCTTC
CDR3 protein: CASISSGGGYGYTF

clone size: few
V gene: TRBV3-1/TRBV3-2
J gene: TRBJ1-1
D gene: .
CDR3 DNA: TGTGCCAGCAGCCATGGAGAACGCATCGCTTTCTTT
CDR3 protein: CASSHGERIAFF

clone size: .
V gene: TRBV19
J gene: TRBJ1-5
D gene: .
CDR3 DNA: TGTGCCAGTAGTCCCCTCGGGGGGCGCGGTCAGCCCCAGCATTTT
CDR3 protein: CASSPLGGRGQPQHF

clone size: .
V gene: TRBV7-7
J gene: TRBJ2-2
D gene: .
CDR3 DNA: TGTGCCAGCAGTCCCGGGACAAGGAACACCGGGGAGCTGTTTTTT
CDR3 protein: CASSPGTRNTGELFF

clone size: .
V gene: TRBV6-4
J gene: TRBJ1-2
D gene: TRBD1
CDR3 DNA: TGTGCCAGCAGTGACTGGGCAGGGGGCGCGATAAAGGGCTACACCTTC
CDR3 protein: CASSDWAGGAIKGYTF

clone size: .
V gene: TRBV19
J gene: TRBJ1-3
D gene: .
CDR3 DNA: TGTGCCAGTAGGGACAGACCGAGCTCTGGAAACACCATATATTTT
CDR3 protein: CASRDRPSSGNTIYF

clone size: .
V gene: TRBV29-1
J gene: TRBJ2-7
D gene: TRBD1
CDR3 DNA: TGCAGCGAATTCTTCCGGGACAGGTTAACCGAGCAGTACTTC
CDR3 protein: CSEFFRDRLTEQYF

clone size: .
V gene: TRBV4-2
J gene: TRBJ2-5
D gene: .
CDR3 DNA: TGTGCCAGCAGCCAAGAGAGGGGGGAGACCCAGTACTTC
CDR3 protein: CASSQERGETQYF

clone size: .
V gene: TRBV6-5
J gene: TRBJ1-1
D gene: .
CDR3 DNA: TGTGCCAGCAGTTCAAGGAGATATGAAGCTTTCTTT
CDR3 protein: CASSSRRYEAFF

clone size: .
V gene: TRBV29-1
J gene: TRBJ1-5
D gene: .
CDR3 DNA: TGCAGCGTGCTCGACAGTAATAGCAATCAGCCCCAGCATTTT
CDR3 protein: CSVLDSNSNQPQHF

clone size: .
V gene: TRBV6-6
J gene: TRBJ1-1
D gene: TRBD1
CDR3 DNA: TGTGCCAGCAGAGATCACCGGACAGGGGGAGCTGAAGCTTTCTTT
CDR3 protein: CASRDHRTGGAEAFF

clone size: .
V gene: TRBV6-5
J gene: TRBJ2-2
D gene: .
CDR3 DNA: TGTGCCACCAGGACAGACCTACGGAACACCGGGGAGCTGTTTTTT
CDR3 protein: CATRTDLRNTGELFF

clone size: .
V gene: TRBV7-2
J gene: TRBJ2-2
D gene: .
CDR3 DNA: TGTGCCAGCAGCTTAAACACCCCCACCGGGGAGCTGTTTTTT
CDR3 protein: CASSLNTPTGELFF

clone size: .
V gene: TRBV9
J gene: TRBJ2-1
D gene: .
CDR3 DNA: TGTGCCAGCAGCGTATCGAGGAGGGGGCCGTGGGATGAGCAGTTCTTC
CDR3 protein: CASSVSRRGPWDEQFF

clone size: .
V gene: TRBV6-5
J gene: TRBJ1-1
D gene: .
CDR3 DNA: TGTGCCAGCAGTTACGTTGGAGGGACTGAAGCTTTCTTT
CDR3 protein: CASSYVGGTEAFF

clone size: few
V gene: TRBV5-6
J gene: TRBJ1-1
D gene: .
CDR3 DNA: TGTGCCAGCAGCTTGGCGGGGAATTCTTTACGAGCTTTCTTT
CDR3 protein: CASSLAGNSLRAFF